This T cell receptor beta chain was recovered during a study of T and B cells in COVID-19 patients. TRB rearrangements were amplified by multiplex PCR with BIOMED2 TRB-A/B primers. TCRdb fed the multiplex PCR reads into MiXCR, producing one record per CDR3 protein. The table has more than 20,000 distinct CDR3 sequences, about 30% seen once. From germline, CDR1 is LGHNA and CDR2 YSLEER. CDR3 size: 15 residues. V was pared by 0 bases and J by 3 bases, with 12 bases between. Blood genomic DNA input for TRB amplification was about 240-500 ng. This clonotype was counted between two and nine times. The receptor was isolated from a human donor who had recovered from COVID-19. The rearrangement joins TRBV4-3 to TRBJ2-7; TRBD2 might be the D (6 bases). Sequenced: blood. CDR3 residues: CASSQEGRQVYEQYF. The CDR3 coding sequence is TGCGCCAGCAGCCAAGAAGGGAGGCAGGTCTACGAGCAGTACTTC.